Following are 24 T cell receptor beta chains from one sample sequenced in a study of graft-versus-host responses after intestinal transplantation. Clones were read by immunoSEQ multiplex PCR, and TCRdb kept only the in-frame ones, dropping some. The sample holds about 97,000 clones, more than 80% seen once. The specimen comprised PBMCs, sampled about 450 days after intestinal transplant. These receptors all stem from a human patient who received an intestinal transplant, so some T cells may come from the graft donor.

This chain uses TRBV12-5 with TRBJ1-5, with unresolved D. The CDR3 has 14 amino acids. In germline, CDR1 is LGHNT, CDR2 FRNRAP. Trimming stripped 0 bases from V and 5 bases from J, with 8 bases between. Here the CDR3 DNA reads TGTGCTAGTGGTTTGGTGGGGTCCTATCAGCCCCAGCATTTT. Its translation is CASGLVGSYQPQHF.

V usage is TRBV18 and J usage is TRBJ1-2; TRBD1 might be the D (5 bases). Germline V gives CDR1 KGHSH, CDR2 LQKENI. CDR3 length equals 15 residues. V shed 3 bases and J shed 4 bases, with 15 bases lying between them. The CDR3 DNA sequence: TGTGCCAGCTCACCCGGGGATGGGGCCCGCTATGGCTACACCTTC. The encoded protein is CASSPGDGARYGYTF.

The chain couples TRBV27 to TRBJ1-3, with D hard to call. CDR1 is MNHEY, CDR2 SMNVEV, per germline (reference sequence). This CDR3 has 13 residues. The germline V and J ends were trimmed by 3 bases and 4 bases, with 7 bases remaining between them. The CDR3: CASSLAYGNTIYF. The DNA of the CDR3 is TGTGCCAGCAGTTTGGCCTACGGAAACACCATATATTTT.

As regards this clone: One end of the junction is discordant with germline, which a read error may explain. V is TRBV6-1 and J is TRBJ1-5; no clear D. CDR3 length: 14 residues. The germline CDR1 and CDR2 sequences are MNHNS and SASEGT. CDR3 DNA sequence: TGTGCCAACAGTGTGGCGGGTAGCAATCAGCCCCAGCATTTT. Encoded protein: CANSVAGSNQPQHF.

The V and J genes are TRBV13 and TRBJ1-6, with 10 bases that match TRBD1. The CDR3 is 16 amino acids. CDR1 and CDR2 from the germline V gene are PRHDT and FYEKMQ (reference sequence). Unmatched junction bases numbered 13, after V lost 5 bases and J lost 12 bases. The CDR3 DNA reads TGTGCCAGCAGCCTTAAGACAGGGGGCGCGGGAGGACCCCTCCACTTT. Translating it yields CASSLKTGGAGGPLHF.

The CDR3 protein is CASSEAGSYEQYF. In DNA form, the CDR3 reads TGTGCCAGCAGTGAGGCAGGCTCCTACGAGCAGTACTTC. V is TRBV25-1 and J is TRBJ2-7; D unresolved. Germline V lookup: CDR1 MGHDK, CDR2 SYGVNS. The length of the CDR3 is 13 residues. V was trimmed by 3 bases and J by 0 bases, leaving 6 bases between them.

The chain carries TRBV19 and TRBJ2-5, with D maybe TRBD2 (5 bases). The CDR3 runs 17 residues. CDR1 is LNHDA, CDR2 SQIVND, per germline (reference sequence). V was cut by 3 bases and J by 5 bases, with 22 bases left in between. This CDR3 is CASSMVFSAGMGETQYF. The DNA for the CDR3 is TGTGCCAGTAGTATGGTTTTTTCGGCGGGCATGGGGGAGACCCAGTACTTC. Drawing the rest from reference TRBV19 and TRBJ2-5, the complete variable domain is DGGITQSPKYLFRKEGQNVTLSCEQNLNHDAMYWYRQDPGQGLRLIYYSQIVNDFQKGDIAEGYSVSREKKESFPLTVTSAQKNPTAFYLCASSMVFSAGMGETQYFGPGTRLLVL.

V and J are TRBV15 and TRBJ1-4, with no clear D. This CDR3 spans 13 amino acids. The ends were cut back, 1 base at V and 8 bases at J, with 8 bases in the middle. Looked up from germline, CDR1 is LNHNV and CDR2 is YYDKDF (reference sequence). As DNA, the CDR3 is TGTGCCACCAGCAGAGGAGCGGGGGAAAAACTGTTTTTT. This translates into CATSRGAGEKLFF.

CDR3 amino acids: CASSLGRPNFLYEQYF. In DNA, the CDR3 is TGCGCCAGCAGCTTGGGAAGGCCAAACTTCCTGTACGAGCAGTACTTC. The chain has TRBV5-1 and TRBJ2-7; no reliable D call. This CDR3 comprises 16 residues. V lost 0 bases to trimming and J lost 4 bases, with 17 bases between them. CDR1 is SGHRS and CDR2 is YFSETQ in the germline V gene.

The gene calls are TRBV12-2 and TRBJ1-5. TRBV12-2 is a pseudogene locus. CDR3 length: 16 residues. CDR3 nucleotide sequence: TGTGCAAGTCGCTTTTGGCGCCGTTGGAGCAATCAGCCCCAGCATTTT. Amino acid sequence: CASRFWRRWSNQPQHF.

The V gene is TRBV11-2, the J gene TRBJ2-3; either TRBD1 or TRBD2 may fit D (5 bases each). The V end was cut by 5 bases, the J end by 2 bases, with 11 bases between. The CDR3 has 14 residues. In germline, CDR1 is SGHAT, CDR2 FQNNGV. The CDR3 bases are TGTGCCAGCAGCCCGGGACCCTACACAGATACGCAGTATTTT. Protein sequence: CASSPGPYTDTQYF. The whole variable domain, remainder taken from reference TRBV11-2 and TRBJ2-3, is EAGVAQSPRYKIIEKRQSVAFWCNPISGHATLYWYQQILGQGPKLLIQFQNNGVVDDSQLPKDRFSAERLKGVDSTLKIQPAKLEDSAVYLCASSPGPYTDTQYFGPGTRLTVL.

The J gene is TRBJ1-3, the V gene TRBV18; no clear D. In germline, CDR1 is KGHSH, CDR2 LQKENI. CDR3 length: 13 residues. V dropped 4 bases and J dropped 4 bases, with 8 bases sitting between them. DNA of the CDR3: TGTGCCAGCTCACAGGGTCCCGGAAACACCATATATTTT. Protein product: CASSQGPGNTIYF.

This rearrangement joins TRBV18 to TRBJ1-2, with a possible D match to TRBD1 (6 bases). The V gene lost 2 bases and the J gene lost 4 bases, with 17 bases spanning the gap. Germline CDR1 is KGHSH and CDR2 is LQKENI. CDR3 length equals 16 residues. CDR3 region: CASSPGQTRIPYGYTF. The CDR3, as DNA: TGTGCCAGCTCACCAGGACAGACACGAATCCCCTATGGCTACACCTTC.

This chain uses TRBV4-2 with TRBJ2-1; D is ambiguous. Germline values: CDR1 LGHNA, CDR2 YNFKEQ. The CDR3 is 16 residues long. V was shortened by 1 base and J by 9 bases, with 19 bases between the two germline ends. The CDR3 spells CASSQVRVHRPIEQFF. Written as DNA, the CDR3 is TGTGCCAGCAGCCAAGTTCGGGTGCACAGACCTATTGAGCAGTTCTTC.

CDR3 DNA: TGCAGCGTTGGGGGAACCTATGGCTACACCTTC. It yields the protein CSVGGTYGYTF. The chain joins TRBV29-1 to TRBJ1-2, with D unclear. The CDR3 length is 11 residues. CDR1 and CDR2 from the germline V gene are SQVTM and ANQGSEA. With 4 bases removed from V and 4 bases from J, the gap between germline ends came to 7 bases.

This sequence joins TRBV5-1 and TRBJ1-5; TRBD1 is a possible D gene (5 bases). V dropped 0 bases and J dropped 4 bases, with 8 bases sitting between them. This CDR3 region has 14 residues. Germline lookup yields CDR1 SGHRS and CDR2 YFSETQ. The CDR3 DNA sequence: TGCGCCAGCAGCTTGGCCGGGGCAAATCAGCCCCAGCATTTT. Residues: CASSLAGANQPQHF.

The chain has TRBV4-2 and TRBJ2-2; D remains ambiguous. The CDR3 is 14 amino acids. V lost 0 bases and J lost 7, with 9 bases in between. Germline V gene lookup returns CDR1 LGHNA and CDR2 YNFKEQ. The CDR3 protein is CASSQEMGGGELFF. DNA of the CDR3: TGTGCCAGCAGCCAAGAGATGGGTGGCGGGGAGCTGTTTTTT.

This clone was observed a single time. The chain uses TRBV11-1 and TRBJ2-7; 9 nucleotides align to TRBD1. Germline values: CDR1 SGHAT, CDR2 FQDESV (reference sequence). J was trimmed by 1 base and V by 5 bases; bases with no gene match: 9. CDR3 size: 16 residues. In nucleotides, the CDR3 is TGTGCCAGCAGCCCGAATACAGGGGGCTGGTCCTACGAGCAGTACTTC. Translating it yields CASSPNTGGWSYEQYF.

The chain is built from TRBV2 and TRBJ2-2, with 8 bases aligning to TRBD2. Germline V lookup: CDR1 SNHLY, CDR2 FYNNEI. This CDR3 is 12 amino acids long. V was pared by 10 bases and J by 4 bases, with 2 bases of the junction left unmatched. The chain's CDR3 is CATRGGTGELFF. The CDR3 DNA sequence: TGTGCCACCCGGGGGGGCACCGGGGAGCTGTTTTTT.

The rearrangement uses TRBV14 and TRBJ2-1, with TRBD2 as a possible D gene (6 bases). Germline V lookup: CDR1 SGHDN, CDR2 FVKESK. The CDR3 has 16 amino acids. Trimming shortened V by 5 bases and J by 8 bases, and 22 bases separated the two germline ends. The CDR3: CASSVRGVDTVDEQFF. CDR3 sequence (DNA): TGTGCCAGCAGCGTACGCGGGGTTGATACAGTCGATGAGCAGTTCTTC.

This chain connects TRBV27 to TRBJ1-6; 7 bases align to TRBD1. The CDR3 covers 12 residues. J was trimmed by 14 bases and V by 6 bases; bases with no gene match: 7. Germline values: CDR1 MNHEY, CDR2 SMNVEV (reference sequence). Written as DNA, the CDR3 is TGTGCCAGCAGGGAACAGGGGAGGGCCCTCCACTTT. It codes for CASREQGRALHF.

This rearrangement joins TRBV4-2 to TRBJ2-2; TRBD1 aligns across 7 bases. J was trimmed by 3 bases and V by 0 bases; bases with no gene match: 4. Per germline, CDR1 LGHNA and CDR2 YNFKEQ. The CDR3 runs 16 residues. CDR3 protein: CASSQDAGGDTGELFF. Written as DNA, the CDR3 is TGTGCCAGCAGCCAAGACGCAGGGGGAGACACCGGGGAGCTGTTTTTT.

J is TRBJ2-3 and V is TRBV6-5, with TRBD2 matching 8 bases. J lost 0 bases, V lost 11 bases, and 4 bases had no gene match. This CDR3 has 13 amino acids. CDR1 and CDR2 (germline): MNHEY, SVGAGI. The CDR3 region is CASGGVSTDTQYF. CDR3 DNA: TGTGCCTCGGGGGGGGTAAGCACAGATACGCAGTATTTT.

This clone was observed a single time. The rearrangement uses TRBV5-8 and TRBJ2-7; D ambiguous. Trimming removed 4 bases from V and 0 bases from J, with 8 bases in between. This CDR3 has 13 residues. CDR1 is SGHTS and CDR2 is YDEGEE in the germline V gene. CDR3 in amino acids: CASSPVSSYEQYF. The CDR3 DNA is TGTGCCAGCAGCCCTGTTAGCTCCTACGAGCAGTACTTC. Variable domain in full (rest from reference TRBV5-8 and TRBJ2-7): EAGVTQSPTHLIKTRGQQATLRCSPISGHTSVYWYQQALGLGLQFLLWYDEGEERNRGNFPPRFSGRQFPNYSSELNVNALELEDSALYLCASSPVSSYEQYFGPGTRLTVT.